Sequencing of this T cell receptor beta chain was carried out in a study of control samples from healthy donors and cancer patients. This clone was seen a few times. The data were produced by immunoSEQ multiplex PCR, yet TCRdb's version contains in-frame clones alone and is incomplete. Of about 120,000 clones in the sample, roughly 90% were seen once. The sequencing input was blood. The clonotype comes from a woman under 30 in good health.

DNA for the CDR3: TGTGCCAGCAGTCCCCTCGGGGGGGCTTCCTACGAGCAGTACTTC. Translation gives CASSPLGGASYEQYF. The chain has TRBV27 and TRBJ2-7; 8 bases are shared with TRBD2. V lost 5 bases, J lost 1 base, and 7 bases stayed unmatched. This CDR3 comprises 15 residues. CDR1 and CDR2 from the germline V gene are MNHEY and SMNVEV (reference sequence).